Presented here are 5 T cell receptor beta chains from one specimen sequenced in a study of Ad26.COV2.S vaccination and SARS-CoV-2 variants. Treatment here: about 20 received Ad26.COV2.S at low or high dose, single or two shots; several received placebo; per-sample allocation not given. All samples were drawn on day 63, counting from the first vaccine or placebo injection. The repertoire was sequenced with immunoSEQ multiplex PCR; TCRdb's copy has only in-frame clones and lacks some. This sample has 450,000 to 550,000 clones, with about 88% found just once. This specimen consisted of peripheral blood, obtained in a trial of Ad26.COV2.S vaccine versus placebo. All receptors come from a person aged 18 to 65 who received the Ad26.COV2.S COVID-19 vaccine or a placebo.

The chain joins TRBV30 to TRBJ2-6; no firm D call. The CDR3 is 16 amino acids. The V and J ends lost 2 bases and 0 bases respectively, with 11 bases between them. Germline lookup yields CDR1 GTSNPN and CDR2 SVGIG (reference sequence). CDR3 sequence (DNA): TGTGCCTGGAGTAAGATGTCCTCCTCTGGGGCCAACGTCCTGACTTTC. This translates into CAWSKMSSSGANVLTF.

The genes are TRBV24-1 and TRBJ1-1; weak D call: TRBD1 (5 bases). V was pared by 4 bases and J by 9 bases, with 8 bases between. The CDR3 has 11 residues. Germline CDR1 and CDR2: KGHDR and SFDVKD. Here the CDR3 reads CATSEGRKAFF. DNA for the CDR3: TGTGCCACCAGTGAGGGGCGAAAAGCTTTCTTT.

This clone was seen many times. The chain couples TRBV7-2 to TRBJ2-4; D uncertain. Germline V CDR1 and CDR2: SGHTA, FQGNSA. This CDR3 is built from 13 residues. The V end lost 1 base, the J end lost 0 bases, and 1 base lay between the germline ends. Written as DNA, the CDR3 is TGTGCCAGCAGCTTAGAAGCCAAAAACATTCAGTACTTC. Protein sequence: CASSLEAKNIQYF.

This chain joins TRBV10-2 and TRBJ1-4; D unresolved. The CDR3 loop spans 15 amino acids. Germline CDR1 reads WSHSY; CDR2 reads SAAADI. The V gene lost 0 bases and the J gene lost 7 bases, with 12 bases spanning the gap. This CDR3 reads CASSESRPPGEKLFF. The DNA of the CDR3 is TGCGCCAGCAGTGAGTCGAGACCACCAGGTGAAAAACTGTTTTTT.

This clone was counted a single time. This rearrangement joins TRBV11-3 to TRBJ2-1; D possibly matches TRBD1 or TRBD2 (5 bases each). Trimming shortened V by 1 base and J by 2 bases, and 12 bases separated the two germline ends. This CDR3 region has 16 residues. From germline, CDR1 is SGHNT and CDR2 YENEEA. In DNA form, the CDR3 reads TGTGCCAGCAGCTTAGGTCGCCGGGACCCCTACAATGAGCAGTTCTTC. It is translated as CASSLGRRDPYNEQFF.